The rows below give T cell receptor beta chains drawn from one sample of a study of blood T cell repertoires in COVID-19. TCRdb's table, derived via immunoSEQ multiplex PCR, lists solely in-frame clones and lacks some. The sample includes about 530,000 clones, 70% to 90% seen only once; the top ten take roughly 7.3%. Source material: peripheral blood. All receptors derive from a woman between 45 and 60 years old with COVID-19, enrolled during active disease. Each CDR3 is given with its conserved first and last residue. The order of the fields is clone size, D gene, V gene, J gene, CDR3 protein, CDR3 DNA. The D gene is left open where the match is weak. Size tells how often a clone was seen (once, few, many) or the class of an expanded clone, and some rows leave it out.

abundance: -; d_gene: -; v_gene: TRBV7-8; j_gene: TRBJ2-5; CDR3aa: CASSQGRHLETQYF; CDR3nt: TGTGCCAGCAGCCAGGGGCGTCATTTAGAGACCCAGTACTTC
abundance: -; d_gene: -; v_gene: TRBV27; j_gene: TRBJ1-5; CDR3aa: CASSSYPDNQPQHF; CDR3nt: TGTGCCAGCAGTTCCTATCCCGACAATCAGCCCCAGCATTTT
abundance: -; d_gene: -; v_gene: TRBV19; j_gene: TRBJ1-5; CDR3aa: CASSIADSYSNQPQHF; CDR3nt: TGTGCCAGTAGTATAGCCGACAGTTATAGCAATCAGCCCCAGCATTTT
abundance: -; d_gene: TRBD2; v_gene: TRBV29-1; j_gene: TRBJ2-3; CDR3aa: CSVDGSGGGDTQYF; CDR3nt: TGCAGCGTTGACGGTAGCGGGGGAGGAGATACGCAGTATTTT
abundance: -; d_gene: -; v_gene: TRBV15; j_gene: TRBJ2-7; CDR3aa: CATSRDFMRRGHEQYF; CDR3nt: TGTGCCACCAGCAGAGATTTTATGCGCCGCGGCCACGAGCAGTACTTC
abundance: few; d_gene: TRBD1; v_gene: TRBV7-9; j_gene: TRBJ2-1; CDR3aa: CASSPDRGRDNEQFF; CDR3nt: TGTGCCAGCAGCCCGGACAGGGGGCGAGATAATGAGCAGTTCTTC
abundance: -; d_gene: -; v_gene: TRBV11-2; j_gene: TRBJ1-3; CDR3aa: CASSFGGNTIYF; CDR3nt: TGTGCCAGCAGCTTCGGGGGAAACACCATATATTTT
abundance: -; d_gene: TRBD2; v_gene: TRBV11-2; j_gene: TRBJ2-2; CDR3aa: CASSLAWLAGPGELFF; CDR3nt: TGTGCCAGCAGCTTAGCATGGCTAGCGGGACCCGGGGAGCTGTTTTTT
abundance: -; d_gene: TRBD1; v_gene: TRBV19; j_gene: TRBJ1-2; CDR3aa: CASSPTGEDGYTF; CDR3nt: TGTGCCAGTAGCCCGACAGGGGAGGATGGCTACACCTTC
abundance: -; d_gene: -; v_gene: TRBV4-1; j_gene: TRBJ2-7; CDR3aa: CASSQEGTGAYEQYF; CDR3nt: TGCGCCAGCAGCCAAGAAGGTACAGGCGCCTACGAGCAGTACTTC
abundance: -; d_gene: -; v_gene: TRBV30; j_gene: TRBJ1-6; CDR3aa: CAWSTGIRIPPLHF; CDR3nt: TGTGCCTGGAGCACAGGGATCCGAATCCCACCCCTCCACTTT
abundance: -; d_gene: TRBD2; v_gene: TRBV11-2; j_gene: TRBJ2-7; CDR3aa: CASSLDLASGTSYEQYF; CDR3nt: TGTGCCAGCAGCTTAGATCTGGCTAGCGGGACCTCCTACGAGCAGTACTTC
abundance: -; d_gene: -; v_gene: TRBV14; j_gene: TRBJ1-4; CDR3aa: CASSGVRSTNEKLFF; CDR3nt: TGTGCCAGCAGCGGAGTCCGATCAACTAATGAAAAACTGTTTTTT
abundance: -; d_gene: -; v_gene: TRBV20-1; j_gene: TRBJ2-1; CDR3aa: CSASSPSVGEQFF; CDR3nt: TGCAGTGCTAGTTCTCCTAGCGTCGGTGAGCAGTTCTTC